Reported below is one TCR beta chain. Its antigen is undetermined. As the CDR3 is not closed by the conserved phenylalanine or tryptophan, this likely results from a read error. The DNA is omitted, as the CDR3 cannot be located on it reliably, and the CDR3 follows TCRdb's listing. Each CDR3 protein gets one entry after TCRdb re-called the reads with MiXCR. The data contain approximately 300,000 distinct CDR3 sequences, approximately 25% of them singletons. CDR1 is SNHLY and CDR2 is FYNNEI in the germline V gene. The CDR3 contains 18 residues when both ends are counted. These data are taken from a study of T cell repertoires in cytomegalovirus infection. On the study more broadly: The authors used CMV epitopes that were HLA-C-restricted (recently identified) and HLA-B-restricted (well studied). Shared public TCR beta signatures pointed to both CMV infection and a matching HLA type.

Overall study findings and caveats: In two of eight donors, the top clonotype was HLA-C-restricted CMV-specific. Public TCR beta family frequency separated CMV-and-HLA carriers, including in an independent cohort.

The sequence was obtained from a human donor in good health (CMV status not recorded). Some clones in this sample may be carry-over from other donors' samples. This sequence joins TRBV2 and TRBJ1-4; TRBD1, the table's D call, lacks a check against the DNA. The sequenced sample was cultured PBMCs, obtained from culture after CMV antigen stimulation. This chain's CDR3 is CASRGTGVKILLRNRRGP.